The sequence of this T cell receptor (beta chain) was determined in a study of blood T cell repertoires in COVID-19. On the study more broadly: Both acute and convalescent COVID-19 samples were obtained from the United States, Italy and Spain.

The CDR3 totals 14 residues. CDR1 is DFQATT, CDR2 SNEGSKA, per germline (reference sequence). The table came from immunoSEQ multiplex PCR; TCRdb's copy has only in-frame clones and leaves some out. This sample yields some 170,000 clones, of which 76% are seen a single time; roughly 8.8% belongs to the top ten. In this sample, this clone turned up once. At one end, the junction sequence differs from germline, possibly due to a read error. Sequenced sample: peripheral blood. The chain recombines TRBV20-1 with TRBJ2-1; 8 nucleotides line up with TRBD1. This TCR was recovered from a woman aged 50 to 65 with active or convalescent COVID-19. The CDR3 nucleotides are TGCAGGGCTAGTTCCGGGACAGGAAACAATGAGCAGTTCTTC. Translation gives CRASSGTGNNEQFF.